This T cell receptor beta chain was documented in a study of cytomegalovirus exposure and HLA in healthy donors. On the study more broadly: The 120 or so validation repertoires used the same platform as the 600 to 750 first-cohort repertoires (as reported by a later analysis). Regarding the study as a whole: Cytomegalovirus-associated TCR beta chains were listed, numbering roughly 150. Rarity marked most TCR sequences, yet some public TCRs occurred in many donors.

Assay: immunoSEQ multiplex PCR; the TCRdb copy retains only in-frame clones and omits some. The sample yields 200,000 to 300,000 clones, roughly 88% seen once. To note about this clone: The antigen remains unidentified. This likely comes from a read error, as the CDR3 has no conserved phenylalanine or tryptophan at its end. Because the CDR3's place on the DNA is in doubt, the DNA is left out and the CDR3 is given as listed by TCRdb.

Germline V gene lookup returns CDR1 GTSNPN and CDR2 SVGIG (reference sequence). The CDR3 adds up to 12 amino acids, both ends counted. The source is a woman younger than 45 in good health and CMV-seronegative. Sequencing was carried out using PBMCs. J is TRBJ2-3 and V is TRBV30; TRBD2, the D gene given by the table, was not confirmed from the DNA. The CDR3 loop reads CAWSVLAGGPVL.